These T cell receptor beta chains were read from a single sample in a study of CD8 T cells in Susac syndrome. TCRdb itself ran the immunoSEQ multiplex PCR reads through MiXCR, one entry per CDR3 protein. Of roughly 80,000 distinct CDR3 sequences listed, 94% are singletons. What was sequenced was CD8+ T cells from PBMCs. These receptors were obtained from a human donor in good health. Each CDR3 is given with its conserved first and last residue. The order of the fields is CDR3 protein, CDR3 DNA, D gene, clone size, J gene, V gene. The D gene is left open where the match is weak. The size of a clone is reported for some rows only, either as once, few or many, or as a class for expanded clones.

CASSGSGNSYNEQFF | TGTGCCAGCAGCGGTAGCGGAAACTCCTACAATGAGCAGTTCTTC | NA | NA | TRBJ2-1 | TRBV9
CASSSVRGGVGAKNIQYF | TGTGCCAGCAGCTCCGTACGGGGGGGAGTTGGAGCCAAAAACATTCAGTACTTC | TRBD2 | NA | TRBJ2-4 | TRBV13
CASSQAWGWQPQHF | TGCGCCAGCAGCCAAGCTTGGGGATGGCAGCCCCAGCATTTT | NA | NA | TRBJ1-5 | TRBV4-1
CAGNQPQHF | TGTGCCGGAAATCAGCCCCAGCATTTT | NA | NA | TRBJ1-5 | TRBV3-1
CASSSPQGAPGDEQYF | TGTGCCAGCAGCTCCCCACAGGGGGCGCCTGGGGACGAGCAGTACTTC | TRBD1 | NA | TRBJ2-7 | TRBV7-9
CATSRGPPGTSGYTF | TGTGCCACCAGCAGAGGCCCACCAGGGACCTCCGGCTACACCTTC | NA | NA | TRBJ1-2 | TRBV15
CASSRGLAGSNEQFF | TGTGCCAGCAGTCGAGGACTAGCGGGGTCCAATGAGCAGTTCTTC | TRBD2 | NA | TRBJ2-1 | TRBV2
CASSGLAGPSPGELFF | TGTGCCAGCAGTGGCCTAGCGGGCCCGAGTCCCGGGGAGCTGTTTTTT | TRBD2 | NA | TRBJ2-2 | TRBV2
CASSWTAHSGNTIYF | TGTGCCAGCAGTTGGACGGCCCACTCTGGAAACACCATATATTTT | NA | NA | TRBJ1-3 | TRBV27
CSVEDTRRSGYTF | TGCAGCGTTGAAGACACACGTCGGAGTGGCTACACCTTC | NA | NA | TRBJ1-2 | TRBV29-1
CAVTDWGAHEQFF | TGTGCCGTGACGGATTGGGGGGCTCATGAGCAGTTCTTC | NA | NA | TRBJ2-1 | TRBV27
CASSPIIFKADQFF | TGTGCCAGCAGTCCGATCATATTCAAGGCCGACCAGTTCTTC | NA | NA | TRBJ2-1 | TRBV27
CASSPKTSSFTDTQYF | TGTGCCAGCAGTCCGAAGACTAGTAGCTTCACAGATACGCAGTATTTT | NA | NA | TRBJ2-3 | TRBV27
CASSYGGDNEQFF | TGTGCCAGCAGTTACGGGGGGGACAATGAGCAGTTCTTC | TRBD2 | NA | TRBJ2-1 | TRBV12-3/TRBV12-4
CSARVEGLPDTQYF | TGCAGTGCTAGAGTAGAGGGACTCCCAGATACGCAGTATTTT | NA | NA | TRBJ2-3 | TRBV20-1
CASSNNHLAGGPADTQYF | TGTGCCAGCAGCAACAATCATTTAGCGGGGGGGCCGGCGGATACGCAGTATTTT | TRBD2 | NA | TRBJ2-3 | TRBV11-2
CSARGTSGRSGNEQFF | TGCAGTGCTAGGGGGACTAGCGGGAGAAGTGGGAATGAGCAGTTCTTC | TRBD2 | NA | TRBJ2-1 | TRBV20-1
CASSQTGTEAFF | TGCGCCAGCAGCCAAACGGGAACTGAAGCTTTCTTT | NA | few | TRBJ1-1 | TRBV4-1
CASSLLTVSPYGYTF | TGTGCCAGCAGCTTATTAACAGTTAGCCCCTATGGCTACACCTTC | NA | NA | TRBJ1-2 | TRBV5-6
CSARDYEQFF | TGCAGTGCTAGGGATTATGAGCAGTTCTTC | NA | NA | TRBJ2-1 | TRBV20-1
CASSLSTDTQYF | TGTGCCAGCAGCTTATCCACAGATACGCAGTATTTT | NA | medium-sized | TRBJ2-3 | TRBV5-6
CASSSTRRRRENNEQFF | TGTGCCAGCAGTTCAACCCGGCGGCGCCGAGAGAACAATGAGCAGTTCTTC | NA | NA | TRBJ2-1 | TRBV28
CSVGGRTEAFF | TGCAGCGTTGGAGGGCGCACTGAAGCTTTCTTT | NA | NA | TRBJ1-1 | TRBV29-1
CASSFAGGNYGYTF | TGTGCCAGCAGCTTTGCAGGGGGCAACTATGGCTACACCTTC | TRBD1 | NA | TRBJ1-2 | TRBV7-9
CASSLYGGSGNTIYF | TGTGCCAGCAGTTTATACGGGGGCTCTGGAAACACCATATATTTT | NA | NA | TRBJ1-3 | TRBV27
CASSVGGWGTQPQHF | TGTGCCAGCAGCGTAGGGGGGTGGGGAACTCAGCCCCAGCATTTT | NA | NA | TRBJ1-5 | TRBV9
CASSPGGHF | TGTGCCAGCAGCCCGGGCGGGCACTTC | NA | NA | TRBJ1-2 | TRBV9
CATSDRQGRMNEQFF | TGTGCCACCAGTGATCGACAGGGAAGAATGAATGAGCAGTTCTTC | TRBD1 | NA | TRBJ2-1 | TRBV24-1
CASSQVMIEVRSTDTQYF | TGCGCCAGCAGCCAAGTAATGATCGAGGTGAGGTCGACAGATACGCAGTATTTT | NA | NA | TRBJ2-3 | TRBV4-3
CSARQGPYGYTF | TGCAGTGCCCGACAGGGACCCTATGGCTACACCTTC | TRBD1 | NA | TRBJ1-2 | TRBV20-1
CASSLATSQFF | TGTGCCAGCAGCTTAGCGACTAGCCAGTTCTTC | TRBD2 | NA | TRBJ2-1 | TRBV7-8
CASSPTWARAFF | TGTGCCAGCAGCCCGACATGGGCTCGGGCTTTCTTT | NA | NA | TRBJ1-1 | TRBV14
CASSPMGLADRTDTQYF | TGTGCCAGCAGCCCCATGGGGCTAGCGGACCGCACAGATACGCAGTATTTT | TRBD2 | NA | TRBJ2-3 | TRBV6-2/TRBV6-3
CASSQPGPNQPQHF | TGTGCCAGCAGCCAGCCGGGTCCTAATCAGCCCCAGCATTTT | NA | NA | TRBJ1-5 | TRBV14
CASSPAVGDEQFF | TGCGCCAGCTCCCCGGCCGTCGGGGATGAGCAGTTCTTC | NA | NA | TRBJ2-1 | TRBV4-1
CASSPGSEYEQYF | TGCGCCAGCAGCCCAGGGAGCGAGTACGAGCAGTACTTC | NA | NA | TRBJ2-7 | TRBV4-1
CASSLRLGAGELFF | TGTGCCAGCAGCTTACGCTTGGGGGCCGGGGAGCTGTTTTTT | NA | NA | TRBJ2-2 | TRBV7-8
CASSAERRFEKLFF | TGTGCCAGCAGTGCCGAGAGGCGTTTTGAAAAACTGTTTTTT | NA | NA | TRBJ1-4 | TRBV25-1
CASSQGPNTEAFF | TGTGCCAGCAGCCAAGGGCCAAACACTGAAGCTTTCTTT | NA | NA | TRBJ1-1 | TRBV3-1
CSVSEYNEQFF | TGCAGCGTTTCCGAGTACAATGAGCAGTTCTTC | NA | NA | TRBJ2-1 | TRBV29-1
CASSYVGLRGSYGYTF | TGTGCCAGCAGTTACGTAGGACTTCGGGGATCCTATGGCTACACCTTC | NA | NA | TRBJ1-2 | TRBV6-2/TRBV6-3
CASGSLATNYGYTF | TGTGCTAGTGGTTCCCTTGCAACCAACTATGGCTACACCTTC | NA | NA | TRBJ1-2 | TRBV12-5
CASSPIGGIGSNEQFF | TGCGCCAGCAGCCCCATTGGGGGGATAGGGTCCAATGAGCAGTTCTTC | NA | NA | TRBJ2-1 | TRBV4-1
CASSLDSNQPQHF | TGCGCCAGCAGCTTGGACAGCAATCAGCCCCAGCATTTT | NA | NA | TRBJ1-5 | TRBV5-1
CASSAEVSSYNEQFF | TGTGCCAGCAGTGCGGAGGTGAGCTCCTACAATGAGCAGTTCTTC | NA | NA | TRBJ2-1 | TRBV27
CASSVVASGNEQFF | TGTGCCAGCAGCGTAGTGGCTAGCGGGAATGAGCAGTTCTTC | TRBD2 | NA | TRBJ2-1 | TRBV9
CATGGGGDTGELFF | TGTGCCACCGGGGGCGGCGGGGACACCGGGGAGCTGTTTTTT | NA | NA | TRBJ2-2 | TRBV24-1
CSAPWPGLAEKGNEQFF | TGCAGTGCCCCCTGGCCGGGACTAGCGGAGAAGGGGAATGAGCAGTTCTTC | TRBD2 | once | TRBJ2-1 | TRBV20-1
CASLGRGPNYEQYF | TGCGCCAGCCTGGGGAGGGGACCCAACTACGAGCAGTACTTC | TRBD2 | NA | TRBJ2-7 | TRBV4-1
CAWSVQGGNTEAFF | TGTGCCTGGAGTGTACAGGGAGGGAACACTGAAGCTTTCTTT | NA | NA | TRBJ1-1 | TRBV30
CASSLPPDTQYF | TGTGCCAGCAGTTTACCTCCAGATACGCAGTATTTT | NA | few | TRBJ2-3 | TRBV27
CSVESFTGELFF | TGCAGCGTTGAGAGCTTTACCGGGGAGCTGTTTTTT | NA | NA | TRBJ2-2 | TRBV29-1
CASSPANDNTGELFF | TGTGCCAGCAGCCCAGCCAACGACAACACCGGGGAGCTGTTTTTT | NA | NA | TRBJ2-2 | TRBV6-2/TRBV6-3
CSARFDRGFQETQYF | TGCAGTGCTAGATTCGACAGGGGATTCCAAGAGACCCAGTACTTC | TRBD1 | NA | TRBJ2-5 | TRBV20-1